This TCR beta chain was retrieved from a study of PD-L1 blockade in urothelial cancer. The protocol was immunoSEQ multiplex PCR, while the TCRdb copy is restricted to in-frame clones and leaves out a portion. The sample has some 75,000 clones, roughly 90% seen once; the top ten hold around 0.87%. The sample's time point: peripheral blood 6 weeks after treatment start. Germline lookup yields CDR1 LNHDA and CDR2 SQIVND (reference sequence). The ends were cut back, 4 bases at V and 2 bases at J, with 15 bases in the middle. This CDR3 contains 15 residues. The chain joins TRBV19 to TRBJ2-7, with D possibly matching TRBD1 (5 bases). The sequences come from PBMCs, collected around atezolizumab (anti-PD-L1) treatment. This receptor was obtained from an elderly woman with urothelial cancer. The CDR3 is CASSTRGRKTYEQYF. CDR3 coding DNA: TGTGCCAGTAGTACAAGGGGCAGGAAAACCTACGAGCAGTACTTC.